The T cell receptor (beta chain) described here comes from a study of control samples from healthy donors and cancer patients. V lost 8 bases, J lost 6 bases, and 17 bases lay in between. Germline V CDR1 and CDR2: SNHLY, FYNNEI. The CDR3 spans 14 residues. Only in-frame clones appear in the TCRdb table, and some are missing; sequencing was by immunoSEQ multiplex PCR. Of about 130,000 clones listed, 88% were seen once; the top ten hold roughly 3.2%. The sample holds a few counts of this clone. The clonotype was recovered from a man between 50 and 59 years old in good health. Material: blood. The V call is TRBV2, the J call TRBJ1-5; unclear D gene. The CDR3 loop reads CASQLTSSTQPQHF. CDR3 bases: TGTGCCAGCCAACTGACATCATCAACTCAGCCCCAGCATTTT.